These T cell receptor beta chains were read from a single sample in a study of beta chain features in type 1 diabetes. Only in-frame clones appear in the TCRdb table, and some are missing; sequencing was by immunoSEQ multiplex PCR. The sample has 620,000 or so clones; roughly 15% are singletons. Sequencing was done on a sample of naive CD4+ T cells from blood. The receptor source for this set is a young man in good health. Both conserved end residues are part of each CDR3.

V gene,J gene,CDR3 protein
TRBV7-2,TRBJ2-3,CASHRGGTDTQYF
TRBV7-9,TRBJ1-1,CASSPTLRPNTEAFF
TRBV20-1,TRBJ1-2,CSALRKGYTF
TRBV27,TRBJ2-1,CASSLRTGSYNEQFF
TRBV27,TRBJ1-1,CASSQRPNTEAFF
TRBV28,TRBJ2-2,CASSPRGGAGFTGELFF
TRBV19,TRBJ1-2,CASQTTGIYGYTF
TRBV4-1,TRBJ1-4,CASSLAGITNEKLFF
TRBV4-1,TRBJ2-2,CASSQARVGITGELFF
TRBV11-2,TRBJ1-5,CASSRGDRIDQPQHF
TRBV6-5,TRBJ2-7,CASSYRDSLGSYEQYF
TRBV5-4,TRBJ2-5,CASSSFSGGETQYF
TRBV12-5,TRBJ2-7,CASGLVLGTDPYEQYF
TRBV27,TRBJ1-4,CASSARDRIEKLFF
TRBV5-4,TRBJ2-7,CASSFVASYEQYF
TRBV9,TRBJ2-2,CASSVASAGLNTGELFF
TRBV19,TRBJ2-7,CASSMTGATYEQYF
TRBV18,TRBJ1-5,CASSPPRRQPQHF
TRBV7-2,TRBJ2-7,CASSRVAGGPYEQYF
TRBV4-3,TRBJ1-1,CASSQATDRHATEAFF
TRBV4-3,TRBJ2-2,CASSQESAVWGSTGELFF
TRBV6-1,TRBJ2-7,CASRPVSYEQYF
TRBV21-1,TRBJ2-3,CASSKEGGISTDTQYF
TRBV6-5,TRBJ2-3,CASRGGGLGKDTQYF
TRBV5-4,TRBJ2-7,CASSPNKGTGLYEQYF
TRBV7-8,TRBJ2-1,CASSLALGRTGNEQFF
TRBV9,TRBJ2-1,CASSVGGTLTNEQFF
TRBV7-9,TRBJ2-3,CASSGRGQGATDTQYF
TRBV2,TRBJ2-3,CASSEVDTQYF
TRBV30,TRBJ2-7,CAWSTTGGEQYF
TRBV7-3,TRBJ1-2,CASSFTGSYGYTF
TRBV6-1,TRBJ2-2,CASSASSGWNTGELFF
TRBV5-6,TRBJ1-6,CASRREPNSPLHF
TRBV5-1,TRBJ1-2,CASSLAGAANYGYTF
TRBV7-2,TRBJ2-3,CASSLAGGSTDTQYF
TRBV10-3,TRBJ1-6,CANRDSYNSPLHF
TRBV9,TRBJ2-1,CASSFSSYNEQFF
TRBV5-4,TRBJ2-5,CASSLESTQETQYF
TRBV4-1,TRBJ1-2,CASSQDGIQGLYGYTF
TRBV9,TRBJ1-2,CASSTSGGYGYTF
TRBV5-1,TRBJ2-2,CASRSGLAGVSNTGELFF
TRBV7-3,TRBJ2-1,CASSYTAAGRTYNEQFF
TRBV5-1,TRBJ2-5,CASKKLAGAQETQYF
TRBV7-2,TRBJ2-5,CASSLALRVETQYF
TRBV7-2,TRBJ1-2,CASSLGVHLYLYGYTF
TRBV27,TRBJ2-1,CASSLLGQFLF
TRBV7-2,TRBJ2-3,CASRRGVAVAAAGTDTQYF
TRBV5-1,TRBJ2-2,CASGPDHSGRGTGELFF